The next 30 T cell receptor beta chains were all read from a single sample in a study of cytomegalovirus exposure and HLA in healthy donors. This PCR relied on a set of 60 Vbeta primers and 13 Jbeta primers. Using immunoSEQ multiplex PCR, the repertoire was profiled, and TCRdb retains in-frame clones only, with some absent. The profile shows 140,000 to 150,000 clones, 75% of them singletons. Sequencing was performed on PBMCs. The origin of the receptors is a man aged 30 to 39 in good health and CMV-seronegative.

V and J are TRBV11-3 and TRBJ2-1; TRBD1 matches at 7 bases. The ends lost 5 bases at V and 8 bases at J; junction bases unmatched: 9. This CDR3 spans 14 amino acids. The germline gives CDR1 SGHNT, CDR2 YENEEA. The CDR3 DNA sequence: TGTGCCAGCAGCCCGGATCAAGGGACAGATGAGCAGTTCTTC. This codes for CASSPDQGTDEQFF.

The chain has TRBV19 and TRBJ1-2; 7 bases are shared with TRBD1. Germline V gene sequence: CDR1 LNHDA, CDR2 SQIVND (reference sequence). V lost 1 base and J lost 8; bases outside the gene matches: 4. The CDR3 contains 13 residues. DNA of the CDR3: TGTGCCAGTAGTATAGGACAGGGCGGAGGCTACACCTTC. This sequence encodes CASSIGQGGGYTF.

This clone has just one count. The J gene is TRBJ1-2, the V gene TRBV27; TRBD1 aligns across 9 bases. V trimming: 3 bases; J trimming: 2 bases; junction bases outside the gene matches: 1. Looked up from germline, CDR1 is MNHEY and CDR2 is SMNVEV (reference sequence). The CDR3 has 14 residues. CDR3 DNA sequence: TGTGCCAGCAGTTTGACAGGGGGAAACTATGGCTACACCTTC. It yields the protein CASSLTGGNYGYTF.

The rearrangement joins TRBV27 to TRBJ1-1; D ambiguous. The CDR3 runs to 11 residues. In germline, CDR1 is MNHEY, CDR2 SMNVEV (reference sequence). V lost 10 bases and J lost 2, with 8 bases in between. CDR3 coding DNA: TGTGCCATTATGACAAACACTGAAGCTTTCTTT. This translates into CAIMTNTEAFF.

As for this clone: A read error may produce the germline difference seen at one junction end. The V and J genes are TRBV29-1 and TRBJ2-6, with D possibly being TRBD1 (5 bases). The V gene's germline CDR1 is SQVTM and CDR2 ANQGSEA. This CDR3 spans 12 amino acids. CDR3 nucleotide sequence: TGCAGCGTTGTAACTGGGGCCAACGGCCTGACTTTC. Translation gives CSVVTGANGLTF.

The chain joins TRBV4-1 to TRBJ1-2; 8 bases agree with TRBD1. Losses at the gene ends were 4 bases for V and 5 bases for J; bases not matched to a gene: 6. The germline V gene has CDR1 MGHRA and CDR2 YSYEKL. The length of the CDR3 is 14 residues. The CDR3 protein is CASSPGTGPYGYTF. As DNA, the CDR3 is TGCGCCAGCAGCCCCGGGACAGGTCCTTATGGCTACACCTTC.

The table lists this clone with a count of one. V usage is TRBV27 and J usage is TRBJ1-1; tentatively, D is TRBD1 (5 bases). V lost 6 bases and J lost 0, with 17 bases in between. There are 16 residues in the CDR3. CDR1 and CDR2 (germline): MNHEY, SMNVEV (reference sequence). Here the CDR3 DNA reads TGTGCCAGCAGCCATCGCGGTGGGGCGATGAACACTGAAGCTTTCTTT. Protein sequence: CASSHRGGAMNTEAFF.

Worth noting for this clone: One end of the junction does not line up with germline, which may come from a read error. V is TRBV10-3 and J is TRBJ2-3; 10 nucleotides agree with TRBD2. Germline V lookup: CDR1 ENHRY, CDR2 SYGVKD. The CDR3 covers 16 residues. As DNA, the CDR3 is TGTGCCATCAGTGGGGGCCCTAGCGGGAGCAGAGATACGCAGTATTTT. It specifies CAISGGPSGSRDTQYF.

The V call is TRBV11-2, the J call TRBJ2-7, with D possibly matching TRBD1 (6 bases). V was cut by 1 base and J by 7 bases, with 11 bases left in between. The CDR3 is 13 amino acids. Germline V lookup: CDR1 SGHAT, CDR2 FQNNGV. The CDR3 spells CASSLGGLGEQYF. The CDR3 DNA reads TGTGCCAGCAGCTTAGGGGGGCTGGGGGAGCAGTACTTC.

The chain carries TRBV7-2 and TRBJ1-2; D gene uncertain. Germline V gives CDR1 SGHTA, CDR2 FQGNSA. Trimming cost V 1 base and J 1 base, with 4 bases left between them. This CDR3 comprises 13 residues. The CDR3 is CASSLDSNYGYTF. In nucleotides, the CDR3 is TGTGCCAGCAGCTTAGATAGTAACTATGGCTACACCTTC.

CDR3 sequence reads: CASSRGVLNGYTF. The CDR3 nucleotides are TGTGCCAGCAGTCGGGGGGTTTTGAATGGCTACACCTTC. The chain uses TRBV9 and TRBJ1-2, with a tentative D call TRBD1 (5 bases). V shed 5 bases and J shed 6 bases, with 14 bases lying between them. This CDR3 region has 13 residues. Germline assignment: CDR1 SGDLS and CDR2 YYNGEE.

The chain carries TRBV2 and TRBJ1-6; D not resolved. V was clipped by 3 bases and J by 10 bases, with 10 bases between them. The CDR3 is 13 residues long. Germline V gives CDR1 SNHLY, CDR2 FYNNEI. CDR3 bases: TGTGCCAGCAGTGAGAACCCCAGATCACCCCTCCACTTT. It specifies CASSENPRSPLHF.

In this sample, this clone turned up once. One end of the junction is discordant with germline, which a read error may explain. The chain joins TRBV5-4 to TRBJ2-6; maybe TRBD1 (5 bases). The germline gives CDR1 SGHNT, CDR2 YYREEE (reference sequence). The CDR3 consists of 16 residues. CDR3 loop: CASSPGPPSGANGLTF. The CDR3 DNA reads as TGTGCCAGCAGCCCCGGGCCACCATCTGGGGCCAACGGCCTGACTTTC.

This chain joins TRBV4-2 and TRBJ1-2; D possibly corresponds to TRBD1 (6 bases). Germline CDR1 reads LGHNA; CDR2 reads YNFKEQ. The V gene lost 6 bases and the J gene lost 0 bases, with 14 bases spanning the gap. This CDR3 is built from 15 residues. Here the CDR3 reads CASRSAGATNYGYTF. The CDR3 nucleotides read TGTGCCAGCAGGTCAGCGGGGGCCACTAACTATGGCTACACCTTC.

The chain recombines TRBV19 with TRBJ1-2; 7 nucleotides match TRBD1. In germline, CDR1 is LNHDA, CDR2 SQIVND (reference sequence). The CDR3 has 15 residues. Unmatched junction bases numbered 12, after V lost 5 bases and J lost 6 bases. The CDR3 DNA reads TGTGCCAGTAGTCTCGAAGGGGGCCCCGTGGATGGCTACACCTTC. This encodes CASSLEGGPVDGYTF.

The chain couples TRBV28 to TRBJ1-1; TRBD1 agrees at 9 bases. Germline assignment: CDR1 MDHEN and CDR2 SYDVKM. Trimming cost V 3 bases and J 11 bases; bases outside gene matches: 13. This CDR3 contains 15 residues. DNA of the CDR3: TGTGCCAGCAGTTTCAATACAGGGGGCGGTCGAATTGCTTTCTTT. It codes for CASSFNTGGGRIAFF.

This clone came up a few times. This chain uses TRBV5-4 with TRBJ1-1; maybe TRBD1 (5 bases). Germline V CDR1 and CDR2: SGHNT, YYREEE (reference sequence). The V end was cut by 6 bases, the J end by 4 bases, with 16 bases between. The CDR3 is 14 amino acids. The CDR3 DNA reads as TGTGCCAGCACCCCCCAGGGTCTGGGCACTGAAGCTTTCTTT. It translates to CASTPQGLGTEAFF.

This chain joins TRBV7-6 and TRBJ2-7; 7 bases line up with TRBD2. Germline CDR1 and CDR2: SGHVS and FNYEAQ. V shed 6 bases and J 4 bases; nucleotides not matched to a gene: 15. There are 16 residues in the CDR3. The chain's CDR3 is CASSPIPGRELYEQYF. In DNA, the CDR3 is TGTGCCAGCAGTCCTATTCCAGGGAGGGAATTGTACGAGCAGTACTTC. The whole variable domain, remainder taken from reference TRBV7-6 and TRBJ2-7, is GAGVSQSPRYKVTKRGQDVALRCDPISGHVSLYWYRQALGQGPEFLTYFNYEAQQDKSGLPNDRFSAERPEGSISTLTIQRTEQRDSAMYRCASSPIPGRELYEQYFGPGTRLTVT.

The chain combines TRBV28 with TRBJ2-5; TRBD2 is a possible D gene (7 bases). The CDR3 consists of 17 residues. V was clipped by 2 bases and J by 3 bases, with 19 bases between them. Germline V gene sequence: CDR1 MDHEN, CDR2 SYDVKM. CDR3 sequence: CASSLMFPAGAEETQYF. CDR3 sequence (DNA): TGTGCCAGCAGTTTAATGTTTCCGGCGGGGGCTGAAGAGACCCAGTACTTC.

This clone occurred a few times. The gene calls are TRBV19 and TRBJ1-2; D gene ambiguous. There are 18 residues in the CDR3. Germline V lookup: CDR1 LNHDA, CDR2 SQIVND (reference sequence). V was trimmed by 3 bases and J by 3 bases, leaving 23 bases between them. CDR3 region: CASSMRFSVRTTYYGYTF. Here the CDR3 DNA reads TGTGCCAGTAGTATGAGGTTTAGTGTCCGGACTACCTACTATGGCTACACCTTC.

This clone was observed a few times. The CDR3 reads CASSPRTGAVTGAGANVLTF. The DNA for the CDR3 is TGTGCCAGCAGCCCTCGGACAGGGGCGGTAACAGGGGCTGGGGCCAACGTCCTGACTTTC. The chain uses TRBV9 and TRBJ2-6; 9 nucleotides match TRBD1. CDR3 size: 20 residues. Germline CDR1 reads SGDLS; CDR2 reads YYNGEE. The junction had 16 bases not matched to a gene; V was cut back by 4 bases and J by 2 bases.

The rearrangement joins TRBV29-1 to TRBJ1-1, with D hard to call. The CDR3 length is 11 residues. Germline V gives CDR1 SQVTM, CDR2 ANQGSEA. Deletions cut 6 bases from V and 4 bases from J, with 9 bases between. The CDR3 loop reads CSVALGTEAFF. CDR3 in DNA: TGCAGCGTAGCGTTGGGCACTGAAGCTTTCTTT.

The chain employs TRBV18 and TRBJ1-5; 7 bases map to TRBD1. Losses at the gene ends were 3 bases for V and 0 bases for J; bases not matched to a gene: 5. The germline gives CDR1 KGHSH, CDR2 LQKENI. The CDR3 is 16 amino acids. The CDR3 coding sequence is TGTGCCAGCTCACCGCAGGGGGGTAATAGCAATCAGCCCCAGCATTTT. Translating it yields CASSPQGGNSNQPQHF. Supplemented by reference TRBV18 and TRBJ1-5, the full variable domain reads NAGVMQNPRHLVRRRGQEARLRCSPMKGHSHVYWYRQLPEEGLKFMVYLQKENIIDESGMPKERFSAEFPKEGPSILRIQQVVRGDSAAYFCASSPQGGNSNQPQHFGDGTRLSIL.

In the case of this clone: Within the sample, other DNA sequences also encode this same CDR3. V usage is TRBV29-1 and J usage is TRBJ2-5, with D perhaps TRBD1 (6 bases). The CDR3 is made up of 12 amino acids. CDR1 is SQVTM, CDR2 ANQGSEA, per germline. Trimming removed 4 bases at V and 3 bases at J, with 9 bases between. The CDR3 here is CSVVGGEETQYF. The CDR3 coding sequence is TGCAGCGTTGTTGGGGGCGAAGAGACCCAGTACTTC.

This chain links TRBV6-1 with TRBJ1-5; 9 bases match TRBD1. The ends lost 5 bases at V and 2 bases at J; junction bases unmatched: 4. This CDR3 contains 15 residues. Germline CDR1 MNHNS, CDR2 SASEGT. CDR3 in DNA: TGTGCCAGCAGTTTGCGGACAGGGGGCAATCAGCCCCAGCATTTT. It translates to CASSLRTGGNQPQHF.

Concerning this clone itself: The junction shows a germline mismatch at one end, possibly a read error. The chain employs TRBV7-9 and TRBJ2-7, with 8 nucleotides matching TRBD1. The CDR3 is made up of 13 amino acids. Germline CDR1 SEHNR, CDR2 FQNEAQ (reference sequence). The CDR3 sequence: CASSLGPDRGFPF. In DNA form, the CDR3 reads TGTGCCAGCAGCTTGGGCCCCGACAGGGGTTTTCCCTTC.

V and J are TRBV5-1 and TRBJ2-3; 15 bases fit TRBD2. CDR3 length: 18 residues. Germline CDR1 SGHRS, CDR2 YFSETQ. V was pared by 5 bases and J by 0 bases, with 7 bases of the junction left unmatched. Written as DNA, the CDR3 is TGCGCCAGCAGGAGGGGGACTAGCGGGGGGTTTAGCACAGATACGCAGTATTTT. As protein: CASRRGTSGGFSTDTQYF.

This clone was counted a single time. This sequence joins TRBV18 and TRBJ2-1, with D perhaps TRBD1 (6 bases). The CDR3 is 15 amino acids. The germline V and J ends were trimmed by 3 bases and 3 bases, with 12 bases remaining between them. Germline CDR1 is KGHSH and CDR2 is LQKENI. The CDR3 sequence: CASSPLGTYYNEQFF. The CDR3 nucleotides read TGTGCCAGCTCACCTCTCGGGACATACTACAATGAGCAGTTCTTC.

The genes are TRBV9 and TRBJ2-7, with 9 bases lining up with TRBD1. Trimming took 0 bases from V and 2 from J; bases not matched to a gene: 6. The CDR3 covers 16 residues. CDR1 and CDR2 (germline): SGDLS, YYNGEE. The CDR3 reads CASSVGGQGVPYEQYF. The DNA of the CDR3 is TGTGCCAGCAGCGTAGGGGGACAGGGAGTCCCCTACGAGCAGTACTTC. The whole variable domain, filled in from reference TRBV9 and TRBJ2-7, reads DSGVTQTPKHLITATGQRVTLRCSPRSGDLSVYWYQQSLDQGLQFLIQYYNGEERAKGNILERFSAQQFPDLHSELNLSSLELGDSALYFCASSVGGQGVPYEQYFGPGTRLTVT.

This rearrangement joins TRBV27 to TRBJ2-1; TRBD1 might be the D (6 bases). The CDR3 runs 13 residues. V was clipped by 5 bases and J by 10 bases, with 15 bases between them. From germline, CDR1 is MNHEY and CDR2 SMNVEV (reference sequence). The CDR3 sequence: CASSTTGWREQFF. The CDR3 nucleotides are TGTGCCAGCAGTACGACAGGCTGGAGGGAGCAGTTCTTC.